This TCR beta chain was sequenced for a study of blood T cell repertoires in COVID-19. The method was immunoSEQ multiplex PCR; TCRdb's version includes in-frame clones alone and lacks a portion of them. The sample carries 25,000 to 30,000 clones, roughly 87% recorded once. This CDR3 contains 17 residues. In germline, CDR1 is SGHAT, CDR2 FQNNGV. Trimming removed 1 base from V and 4 bases from J; junction bases left unmatched: 8. The clonotype comes from a human donor in a cohort sampled during active COVID-19. The sequenced sample was peripheral blood. V usage is TRBV11-2 and J usage is TRBJ2-3; 10 bases map to TRBD2. The CDR3, as DNA: TGTGCCAGCAGCTTAGTTCGGCAGCGGGGGGGCTCAGATACGCAGTATTTT. It specifies CASSLVRQRGGSDTQYF.